The rows below give T cell receptor beta chains drawn from one sample of a study of T cell repertoires in cytomegalovirus infection. One entry per CDR3 protein results from TCRdb running MiXCR on the reads. In the table there are 400,000 to 550,000 distinct CDR3 sequences, about 11% of which are singletons. Sequencing was carried out using PBMCs. The receptors here all came from a human donor in good health (CMV status not recorded). Some clones in this sample may be carry-over from other donors' samples. Both conserved end residues are part of each CDR3. D genes are given only for firm matches. Expanded clones get a size class; other rows say once, few or many, or leave the size out.

TRBJ2-4 NA TRBV12-3/TRBV12-4 TRBD2 15 CASSSLAGSPGIQYF TGTGCCAGCAGTTCTCTAGCGGGGTCTCCAGGCATTCAGTACTTC
TRBJ2-1 many TRBV6-1 NA 14 CASSRSSGLNEQFF TGTGCCAGCAGTCGGAGCTCGGGGCTCAATGAGCAGTTCTTC
TRBJ2-1 few TRBV10-3 NA 11 CAISGVNEQFF TGTGCCATCAGTGGGGTCAATGAGCAGTTCTTC
TRBJ1-4 many TRBV10-3 NA 14 CAISESDSREKLFF TGTGCCATCAGTGAGTCGGACTCGAGGGAAAAACTGTTTTTT
TRBJ2-3 many TRBV2 NA 14 CASSESENTDTQYF TGTGCCAGCAGTGAATCGGAAAATACAGATACGCAGTATTTT
TRBJ1-5 few TRBV11-3 TRBD1 16 CASSPRTGLLVTAQHF TGTGCCAGCAGCCCCCGGACAGGCCTCTTAGTCACGGCCCAGCATTTT
TRBJ2-1 few TRBV29-1 TRBD1 14 CSAQHRGRIDEQFF TGCAGCGCCCAACACAGGGGGCGGATTGATGAGCAGTTCTTC
TRBJ2-4 NA TRBV28 NA 17 CASSQLRGAKGGNIQYF TGTGCCAGCAGTCAGCTAAGGGGGGCGAAGGGTGGAAACATTCAGTACTTC
TRBJ1-1 few TRBV9 TRBD1 11 CATGTNTEAFF TGTGCGACAGGGACGAACACTGAAGCTTTCTTT
TRBJ2-5 many TRBV7-2 NA 16 CASSLGGPSPQETQYF TGTGCCAGCAGCTTAGGGGGACCCAGCCCCCAAGAGACCCAGTACTTC
TRBJ1-2 many TRBV12-3/TRBV12-4 TRBD1 13 CASSETGGYGYTF TGTGCCAGCAGTGAAACAGGGGGCTATGGCTACACCTTC
TRBJ2-2 many TRBV19 TRBD1 17 CASKGGTGRANTGELFF TGTGCCAGTAAAGGCGGGACAGGTCGGGCGAACACCGGGGAGCTGTTTTTT
TRBJ2-1 many TRBV7-9 NA 16 CASSVARDSAYNEQFF TGTGCCAGCAGCGTAGCCCGGGACTCCGCCTACAATGAGCAGTTCTTC
TRBJ1-3 many TRBV6-1 TRBD1 15 CASQTGTASGNTIYF TGTGCCAGCCAGACCGGGACAGCTTCTGGAAACACCATATATTTT
TRBJ1-5 many TRBV12-3/TRBV12-4 TRBD1 15 CASSQREAGGQPQHF TGTGCCAGCAGCCAACGGGAGGCAGGGGGCCAGCCCCAGCATTTT
TRBJ2-7 many TRBV5-5 NA 13 CASSSDWFGEQYF TGTGCCAGCAGCTCGGACTGGTTCGGCGAGCAGTACTTC
TRBJ2-1 few TRBV7-9 NA 17 CASSPKLAGSSYNEQFF TGTGCCAGCAGCCCCAAACTAGCAGGGAGCTCCTACAATGAGCAGTTCTTC
TRBJ1-1 many TRBV7-3 NA 13 CASSLTTDTEAFF TGTGCCAGCAGCTTAACGACGGACACTGAAGCTTTCTTT
TRBJ2-2 many TRBV6-6 TRBD1 16 CASSYGQGSSPGELFF TGTGCCAGCAGTTACGGACAGGGGTCATCACCCGGGGAGCTGTTTTTT
TRBJ2-3 many TRBV7-3 NA 16 CASSLKADASTDTQYF TGTGCCAGCAGCTTAAAGGCAGACGCTAGCACAGATACGCAGTATTTT
TRBJ2-2 many TRBV12-5 NA 13 CASASRNTGELFF TGTGCTAGTGCCTCGCGAAACACCGGGGAGCTGTTTTTT
TRBJ2-1 few TRBV20-1 NA 13 CSARIGLNNEQFF TGCAGTGCTAGAATTGGGCTTAACAATGAGCAGTTCTTC
TRBJ2-5 NA TRBV20-1 NA 13 CSAMVPGQETQYF TGCAGTGCCATGGTTCCGGGCCAAGAGACCCAGTACTTC
TRBJ2-7 many TRBV7-2 NA 14 CASRPSTGKYEQYF TGTGCCAGCAGACCAAGTACAGGGAAGTACGAGCAGTACTTC
TRBJ2-2 many TRBV7-2 NA 13 CASSPWNTGELFF TGTGCCAGCAGCCCATGGAACACCGGGGAGCTGTTTTTT
TRBJ2-1 many TRBV7-7 TRBD1 15 CASSPGQAQGGEQFF TGTGCTAGCAGCCCGGGACAGGCCCAAGGAGGGGAGCAGTTCTTC
TRBJ2-7 many TRBV6-1 TRBD2 15 CASSEPGLAGGEQYF TGTGCCAGCAGTGAACCTGGACTAGCGGGGGGCGAGCAGTACTTC
TRBJ2-7 many TRBV7-2 NA 13 CASSFNGGYEQYF TGTGCCAGCAGCTTTAATGGAGGCTACGAGCAGTACTTC